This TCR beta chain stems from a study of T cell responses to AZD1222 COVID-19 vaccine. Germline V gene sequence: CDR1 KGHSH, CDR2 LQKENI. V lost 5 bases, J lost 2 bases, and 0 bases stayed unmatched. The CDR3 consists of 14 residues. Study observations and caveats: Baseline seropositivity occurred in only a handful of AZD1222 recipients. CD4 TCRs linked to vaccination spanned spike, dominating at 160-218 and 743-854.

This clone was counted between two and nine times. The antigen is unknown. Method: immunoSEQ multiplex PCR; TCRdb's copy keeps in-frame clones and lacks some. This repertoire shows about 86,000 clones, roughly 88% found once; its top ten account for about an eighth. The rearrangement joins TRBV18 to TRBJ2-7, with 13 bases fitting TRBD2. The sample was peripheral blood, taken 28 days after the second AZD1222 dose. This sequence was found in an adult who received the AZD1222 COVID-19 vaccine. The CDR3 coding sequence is TGTGCCAGCTCAGGACTAGCGGGAGCCTACGAGCAGTACTTC. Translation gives CASSGLAGAYEQYF.